This T cell receptor (beta chain) emerged from a study of shared clonotypes between healthy human individuals. Regarding the study as a whole: Estimated richness values were generally larger in naive subsets than in memory subsets. Clonotype sharing across donors was expected to vary with sequencing depth.

Genomic DNA (from each subset) was split evenly across several immunoSEQ plates. The repertoire was sequenced with immunoSEQ multiplex PCR; TCRdb's copy has only in-frame clones and lacks some. The sample lists around 2.1 million clones; around 95% were seen once. Every one of the donors was a Caucasian adult that lived in Nashville, Tennessee. The V end was cut by 5 bases, the J end by 0 bases, with 10 bases between. The CDR3 runs to 15 residues. Germline V lookup: CDR1 SGHNT, CDR2 YENEEA. As for this clone: What it recognizes is unknown.

V gene TRBV11-3 combines with J gene TRBJ2-2, with D perhaps TRBD1 or TRBD2 (5 bases each). The sequenced material came from naive CD4+ T cells sorted from blood. The subset here: CD45RA+ positively selected. The origin of this receptor is a man aged 18 to 35 in good health. The CDR3: CASSRGVANTGELFF. The CDR3 DNA sequence: TGTGCCAGCAGCAGAGGGGTCGCGAACACCGGGGAGCTGTTTTTT.